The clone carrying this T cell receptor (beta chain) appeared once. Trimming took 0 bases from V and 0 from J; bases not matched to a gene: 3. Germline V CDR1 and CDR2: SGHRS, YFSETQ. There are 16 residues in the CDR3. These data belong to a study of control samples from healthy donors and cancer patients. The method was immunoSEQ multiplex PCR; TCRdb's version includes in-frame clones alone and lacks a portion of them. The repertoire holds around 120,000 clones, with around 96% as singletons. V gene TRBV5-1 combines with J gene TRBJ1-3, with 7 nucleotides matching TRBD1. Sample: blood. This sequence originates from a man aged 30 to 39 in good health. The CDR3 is CASSLVTGDSGNTIYF. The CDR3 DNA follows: TGCGCCAGCAGCTTGGTTACAGGGGACTCTGGAAACACCATATATTTT.